Below, 29 T cell receptor beta chains from the same sample are listed, as sequenced in a study of siplizumab effects on memory and regulatory T cells. The data were produced by immunoSEQ multiplex PCR, yet TCRdb's version contains in-frame clones alone and is incomplete. The table lists more than 60,000 clones, 93% of them singletons, with approximately 4.5% in the top ten. The sequenced sample was CD8+ T cells sorted from blood. The receptors were gathered from a human donor in good health.

The chain employs TRBV9 and TRBJ2-3; 11 positions agree with TRBD2. CDR3 length equals 15 residues. Per the germline V gene, CDR1 is SGDLS and CDR2 is YYNGEE. After removal of 0 bases from V and 9 bases from J, the junction contained 6 bases not matched to a gene. The CDR3 loop reads CASSVDTSGGDTQYF. Here the CDR3 DNA reads TGTGCCAGCAGCGTAGATACTAGCGGGGGTGACACGCAGTATTTT.

This clone was seen just once. The V call is TRBV11-2, the J call TRBJ2-7; D ambiguous. The CDR3 runs to 11 residues. Looked up from germline, CDR1 is SGHAT and CDR2 is FQNNGV. Deletions cut 5 bases from V and 5 bases from J, with 7 bases between. CDR3 in DNA: TGTGCCAGCAGCCCTAGGGACGAGCAGTACTTC. Translating gives CASSPRDEQYF.

The chain has TRBV29-1 and TRBJ2-3; 7 bases line up with TRBD1. The V segment lost 0 bases and the J segment 2 bases; nucleotides outside the gene matches: 17. The CDR3 length is 19 residues. Looked up from germline, CDR1 is SQVTM and CDR2 is ANQGSEA. In nucleotides, the CDR3 is TGCAGCGTTGAAGATTATATAAGGCGAGGGGGCCTCCTCACAGATACGCAGTATTTT. Translation: CSVEDYIRRGGLLTDTQYF.

This chain uses TRBV4-1 with TRBJ1-2, with 7 bases matching TRBD1. The ends lost 2 bases at V and 1 base at J; junction bases unmatched: 7. This CDR3 has 16 residues. Per the germline V gene, CDR1 is MGHRA and CDR2 is YSYEKL. CDR3 protein: CASSQPQGGGNYGYTF. In nucleotides, the CDR3 is TGCGCCAGCAGCCAACCTCAGGGGGGGGGTAACTATGGCTACACCTTC.

The rearrangement links TRBV9 to TRBJ2-7, with TRBD2 matching over 8 bases. The CDR3 has 15 residues. Germline CDR1 reads SGDLS; CDR2 reads YYNGEE. V dropped 5 bases and J dropped 0; count of bases not matched to a gene: 7. In DNA form, the CDR3 reads TGTGCCAGCAGTAGCGGGGCCGATTTCTCCTACGAGCAGTACTTC. It specifies CASSSGADFSYEQYF.

The chain uses TRBV19 and TRBJ2-7; 9 nucleotides match TRBD1. V was clipped by 3 bases and J by 4 bases; unmatched bases: 10. There are 16 residues in the CDR3. Looked up from germline, CDR1 is LNHDA and CDR2 is SQIVND (reference sequence). CDR3 sequence reads: CASSIGPGQGSYEQYF. DNA for the CDR3: TGTGCCAGTAGTATCGGGCCGGGACAGGGTAGTTACGAGCAGTACTTC.

The V call is TRBV9, the J call TRBJ2-1; maybe TRBD2 (6 bases). V was trimmed by 3 bases and J by 2 bases, leaving 9 bases between them. The CDR3 sequence is 14 residues long. In germline, CDR1 is SGDLS, CDR2 YYNGEE. The CDR3 loop is CASSDGGTYNEQFF. Here the CDR3 DNA reads TGTGCCAGCAGCGACGGGGGAACCTACAATGAGCAGTTCTTC.

V and J are TRBV6-5 and TRBJ2-5; D may be TRBD1 or TRBD2 (5 bases each). Trimming pared 8 bases from V and 2 bases from J, leaving 9 bases between. The germline V gene encodes CDR1 MNHEY and CDR2 SVGAGI. The CDR3 spans 12 residues. The CDR3 sequence is CASGGSQETQYF. The CDR3 nucleotides are TGTGCCAGCGGGGGTAGTCAAGAGACCCAGTACTTC.

The rearrangement uses TRBV5-1 and TRBJ1-2; TRBD1 matches 7 bases. Germline CDR1 is SGHRS and CDR2 is YFSETQ. With V trimmed by 0 bases and J by 4 bases, 3 bases remained unmatched. This CDR3 has 14 residues. The CDR3 DNA follows: TGCGCCAGCAGCTTGGGACAGGGATTCTATGGCTACACCTTC. This sequence encodes CASSLGQGFYGYTF. Using reference TRBV5-1 and TRBJ1-2 for the parts outside the CDR3, the full variable domain is KAGVTQTPRYLIKTRGQQVTLSCSPISGHRSVSWYQQTPGQGLQFLFEYFSETQRNKGNFPGRFSGRQFSNSRSEMNVSTLELGDSALYLCASSLGQGFYGYTFGSGTRLTVV.

The chain is built from TRBV2 and TRBJ2-5; TRBD1 matches 10 bases. CDR1 SNHLY and CDR2 FYNNEI come from the germline V gene. The CDR3 consists of 16 residues. V gave up 6 bases and J gave up 3 bases; unmatched junction bases: 10. Written as DNA, the CDR3 is TGTGCCAGCAGGGACAGGGGGGCTGGTAAGGAAGAGACCCAGTACTTC. Translating it yields CASRDRGAGKEETQYF.

The chain recombines TRBV27 with TRBJ2-1, with D possibly being TRBD2 (7 bases). V dropped 2 bases and J dropped 11 bases, with 22 bases sitting between them. Per germline, CDR1 MNHEY and CDR2 SMNVEV (reference sequence). The CDR3 consists of 16 residues. The CDR3 sequence: CASSLRRGPTVEKQFF. CDR3 coding DNA: TGTGCCAGCAGTTTACGGCGGGGGCCGACGGTAGAGAAGCAGTTCTTC.

The rearrangement links TRBV19 to TRBJ2-7; D gene ambiguous. This CDR3 has 13 amino acids. Germline V CDR1 and CDR2: LNHDA, SQIVND (reference sequence). V was trimmed by 2 bases and J by 4 bases, leaving 9 bases between them. As DNA, the CDR3 is TGTGCCAGTAGTATAATAGGCAGTTACGAGCAGTACTTC. Translated: CASSIIGSYEQYF.

The rearrangement joins TRBV2 to TRBJ2-1; TRBD2 matches 12 bases. The J segment lost 2 bases and the V segment lost 6 bases, leaving 2 bases of the junction unmatched. This CDR3 is built from 15 residues. CDR1 SNHLY and CDR2 FYNNEI come from the germline V gene. DNA of the CDR3: TGTGCCAGCAGCCCTAGCGGGGGGGCCTACAATGAGCAGTTCTTC. This translates into CASSPSGGAYNEQFF. Looking up the rest from reference TRBV2 and TRBJ2-1 gives the full variable domain: EPEVTQTPSHQVTQMGQEVILRCVPISNHLYFYWYRQILGQKVEFLVSFYNNEISEKSEIFDDQFSVERPDGSNFTLKIRSTKLEDSAMYFCASSPSGGAYNEQFFGPGTRLTVL.

V and J are TRBV9 and TRBJ1-5; D is possibly TRBD1 (6 bases). The CDR3 has 13 amino acids. Germline CDR1 SGDLS, CDR2 YYNGEE. Trimming stripped 0 bases from V and 5 bases from J, with 6 bases between. Here the CDR3 reads CASSVEGDQPQHF. The CDR3 DNA reads as TGTGCCAGCAGCGTAGAGGGGGATCAGCCCCAGCATTTT.

This sequence joins TRBV4-1 and TRBJ2-7, with TRBD2 matching over 7 bases. Germline V lookup: CDR1 MGHRA, CDR2 YSYEKL. Trimming took 1 base from V and 6 from J; bases not matched to a gene: 6. The length of the CDR3 is 14 residues. As DNA, the CDR3 is TGCGCCAGCAGCCAAGTAACAGCGGGGAGCGAGCAGTACTTC. This encodes CASSQVTAGSEQYF.

This chain connects TRBV2 to TRBJ1-2; perhaps TRBD1 as D (5 bases). The V and J ends lost 3 bases and 6 bases respectively, with 11 bases between them. CDR1 and CDR2 (germline): SNHLY, FYNNEI. CDR3 length equals 13 residues. The chain's CDR3 is CASSDRDGHGYTF. CDR3 coding DNA: TGTGCCAGCAGTGACCGGGACGGCCATGGCTACACCTTC.

The J gene is TRBJ1-1, the V gene TRBV14; TRBD1 might be the D (5 bases). The V gene's germline CDR1 is SGHDN and CDR2 FVKESK. This CDR3 has 14 residues. V was cut by 4 bases and J by 0 bases, with 9 bases left in between. CDR3 sequence: CASSRQTMNTEAFF. CDR3 nucleotides: TGTGCCAGCAGCCGACAGACTATGAACACTGAAGCTTTCTTT.

The V and J genes are TRBV27 and TRBJ1-1; no clear D. CDR1 and CDR2 (germline): MNHEY, SMNVEV (reference sequence). With 2 bases removed from V and 0 bases from J, the gap between germline ends came to 7 bases. The CDR3 has 14 residues. The CDR3 region is CASSLRLMNTEAFF. CDR3 coding DNA: TGTGCCAGCAGTTTAAGGCTCATGAACACTGAAGCTTTCTTT.

This chain connects TRBV27 to TRBJ1-6; TRBD1 might be the D (6 bases). Germline assignment: CDR1 MNHEY and CDR2 SMNVEV (reference sequence). Deletions cut 7 bases from V and 6 bases from J, with 10 bases between. This CDR3 has 13 amino acids. In nucleotides, the CDR3 is TGTGCCAGCACGACAGGAATTAATTCACCCCTCCACTTT. Encoded protein: CASTTGINSPLHF.

The chain couples TRBV4-3 to TRBJ2-7; the D gene could be TRBD1 or TRBD2 (6 bases each). The CDR3 runs to 17 residues. Germline values: CDR1 LGHNA, CDR2 YSLEER. Trimming removed 0 bases at V and 1 base at J, with 16 bases between. The CDR3: CASSQESGGLDSYEQYF. In nucleotides, the CDR3 is TGCGCCAGCAGCCAAGAGTCTGGGGGGCTTGATTCCTACGAGCAGTACTTC.

CDR3 bases: TGTGCCAGCAGCCTGAGCACAGGGATAACTAACTATGGCTACACCTTC. It translates to CASSLSTGITNYGYTF. This chain uses TRBV7-9 with TRBJ1-2, with D tentatively TRBD1 (6 bases). V was pared by 5 bases and J by 0 bases, with 16 bases between. The germline V gene encodes CDR1 SEHNR and CDR2 FQNEAQ (reference sequence). The CDR3 totals 16 residues.

V usage is TRBV7-8 and J usage is TRBJ1-2; perhaps TRBD1 as D (6 bases). The V end was cut by 5 bases, the J end by 4 bases, with 11 bases between. The CDR3 has 13 residues. Looked up from germline, CDR1 is SGHVS and CDR2 is FQNEAQ. CDR3: CASSDWTAYGYTF. DNA of the CDR3: TGTGCCAGCAGCGACTGGACAGCCTATGGCTACACCTTC.

This CDR3 reads CASSVAAYNEQFF. The DNA of the CDR3 is TGTGCCAGCAGCGTGGCGGCGTACAATGAGCAGTTCTTC. The genes are TRBV9 and TRBJ2-1, with D uncertain. This CDR3 region has 13 residues. CDR1 and CDR2 from the germline V gene are SGDLS and YYNGEE. Trimming took off 2 bases at V and 4 bases at J, with 7 bases between the two ends.

V is TRBV11-2 and J is TRBJ2-1; tentative D call: TRBD1 (5 bases). Germline V gene lookup returns CDR1 SGHAT and CDR2 FQNNGV. V lost 4 bases and J 8 bases, leaving 12 bases between the germline ends. The CDR3 extends over 13 amino acids. The CDR3 DNA reads as TGTGCCAGCAGCTCCTTCTCCAGGGATGAGCAGTTCTTC. Protein: CASSSFSRDEQFF.

The chain couples TRBV27 to TRBJ2-6; D remains unclear. Trimming left V 0 bases short and J 3 bases short, with 0 bases between. The CDR3 consists of 13 residues. Germline V lookup: CDR1 MNHEY, CDR2 SMNVEV (reference sequence). As DNA, the CDR3 is TGTGCCAGCAGTTTATCTGGGGCCAACGTCCTGACTTTC. Amino acid sequence: CASSLSGANVLTF.

For the CDR3, the DNA is TGTGCCAGCAGCCAAGAGGCTAGCTTTCCCCTCGAGCAGTACTTC. It translates to CASSQEASFPLEQYF. This rearrangement joins TRBV4-2 to TRBJ2-7, with D possibly being TRBD2 (5 bases). Germline CDR1 reads LGHNA; CDR2 reads YNFKEQ. Trimming took off 0 bases at V and 6 bases at J, with 15 bases between the two ends. The CDR3 is 15 amino acids.

This clone appeared once. V gene TRBV28 combines with J gene TRBJ1-2, with 7 bases that match TRBD1. There are 15 residues in the CDR3. After removal of 5 bases from V and 4 bases from J, the junction contained 10 bases not matched to a gene. CDR1 and CDR2 (germline): MDHEN, SYDVKM. The chain's CDR3 is CASSPPGTASYGYTF. The CDR3 nucleotides read TGTGCCAGCAGTCCACCCGGGACAGCTTCCTATGGCTACACCTTC.

V usage is TRBV29-1 and J usage is TRBJ1-1; D not certain. Trimming shortened V by 6 bases and J by 6 bases, and 20 bases separated the two germline ends. The CDR3 loop spans 14 amino acids. Germline V gene lookup returns CDR1 SQVTM and CDR2 ANQGSEA. CDR3 in amino acids: CSVFPTLGRAEAFF. In nucleotides, the CDR3 is TGCAGCGTCTTTCCGACCCTGGGGAGGGCTGAAGCTTTCTTT. The variable domain in full, with the rest retrieved from reference TRBV29-1 and TRBJ1-1, is SAVISQKPSRDICQRGTSLTIQCQVDSQVTMMFWYRQQPGQSLTLIATANQGSEATYESGFVIDKFPISRPNLTFSTLTVSNMSPEDSSIYLCSVFPTLGRAEAFFGQGTRLTVV.

The rearrangement links TRBV16 to TRBJ2-3; the D call may be TRBD1 or TRBD2 (5 bases each). The CDR3 extends over 15 amino acids. V was shortened by 0 bases and J by 0 bases, with 7 bases between the two germline ends. Germline V gene data show CDR1 as KGHSY and CDR2 as FQNENV. The CDR3 is CASSQSEGSTDTQYF. The CDR3 DNA follows: TGTGCCAGCAGCCAATCAGAGGGGAGCACAGATACGCAGTATTTT.